By frequency in the sample, the clone carrying this TCR beta chain is medium-sized. Its cognate antigen is unknown. The data stem from a study of OX40 agonist ivuxolimab in advanced cancers. The study, taken as a whole, reports: At doses 0.1 to 3.0 mg/kg, CD4+ and CD8+ clones expanded. Several nonresponders also turned out to have low normalized T-cell clonal expansion.

The protocol was immunoSEQ multiplex PCR, while the TCRdb copy is restricted to in-frame clones and leaves out a portion. The sample has about 28,000 clones, approximately 88% seen once. No patient had autoimmune disease or received systemic immunosuppression. The sampling schedule covered blood at baseline, cycle 4 day 1, and cycle 7 day 1. Trimming took off 5 bases at V and 1 base at J, with 8 bases between the two ends. The CDR3 contains 13 residues. The germline CDR1 and CDR2 sequences are MNHNY and SVGAGI (reference sequence). The sample was CD4+ or CD8+ T cells sorted from blood, taken in a trial of the OX40 agonist ivuxolimab. The clonotype originates from an adult with an advanced solid tumor such as melanoma, head and neck, liver or kidney cancer. The rearrangement links TRBV6-6 to TRBJ1-2; no reliable D call. CDR3 sequence (DNA): TGTGCCAGCAGTATCCCGGGTAACTATGGCTACACCTTC. Its translation: CASSIPGNYGYTF.